This T cell receptor beta chain was identified during a study of blood T cell repertoires in COVID-19. Study as a whole: Samples representing acute and convalescent COVID-19 were sourced from the United States, Italy and Spain. In each case, the material was cDNA or gDNA derived from T cells, B-cell-depleted T cells, or PBMCs.

Under the authors' procedure: Reference gene primer amplification gave estimated nucleated cell counts. Only in-frame clones appear in the TCRdb table, and some are missing; sequencing was by immunoSEQ multiplex PCR. V and J calls and clone size are as listed in that table; D and trimming were resolved from the DNA. Of 150,000 to 200,000 clones listed, over 75% are singletons. Per germline, CDR1 SGHRS and CDR2 YFSETQ. This CDR3 comprises 16 residues. The V end lost 1 base, the J end lost 2 bases, and 14 bases lay between the germline ends. V is TRBV5-1 and J is TRBJ2-3; tentatively, D is TRBD2 (5 bases). The sequenced material came from peripheral blood. The receptor's source is a human donor with active or convalescent COVID-19. The donor label of this sample is uncertain. For the CDR3, the DNA is TGCGCCAGCAGCTTGCGGGAAAGGATGTACACAGATACGCAGTATTTT. Protein product: CASSLRERMYTDTQYF.